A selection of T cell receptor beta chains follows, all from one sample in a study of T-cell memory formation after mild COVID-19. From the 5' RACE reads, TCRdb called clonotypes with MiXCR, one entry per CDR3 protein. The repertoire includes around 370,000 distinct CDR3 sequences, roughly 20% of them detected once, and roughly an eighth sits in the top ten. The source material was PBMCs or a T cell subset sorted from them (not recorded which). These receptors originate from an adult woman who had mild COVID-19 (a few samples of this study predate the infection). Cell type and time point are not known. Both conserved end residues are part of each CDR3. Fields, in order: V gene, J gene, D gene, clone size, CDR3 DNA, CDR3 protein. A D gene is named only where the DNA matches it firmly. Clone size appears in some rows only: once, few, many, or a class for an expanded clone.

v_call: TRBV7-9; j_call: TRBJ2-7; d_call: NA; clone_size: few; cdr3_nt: TGTGCCAGCAGTCATACAGGGTTAGGAACCTACGAGCAGTACTTC; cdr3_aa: CASSHTGLGTYEQYF
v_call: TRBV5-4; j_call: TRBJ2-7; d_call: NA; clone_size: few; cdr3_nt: TGTGCCAGCAGCTTGGGCGGAAAGGACGAGCAGTACTTC; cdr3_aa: CASSLGGKDEQYF
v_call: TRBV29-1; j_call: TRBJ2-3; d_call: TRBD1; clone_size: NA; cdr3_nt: TGCAGCGTTGAGGGGACAGGGGCTCGCACAGATACGCAGTATTTT; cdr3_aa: CSVEGTGARTDTQYF
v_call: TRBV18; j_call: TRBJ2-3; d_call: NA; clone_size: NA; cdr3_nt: TGTGCCAGCTCACCACCTACTCGATCAGATACGCAGTATTTT; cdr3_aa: CASSPPTRSDTQYF
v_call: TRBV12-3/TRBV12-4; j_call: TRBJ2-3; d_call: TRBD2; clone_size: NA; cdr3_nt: TGTGCCAGCGTCCGGACTAGCAGCACAGATACGCAGTATTTT; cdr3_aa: CASVRTSSTDTQYF
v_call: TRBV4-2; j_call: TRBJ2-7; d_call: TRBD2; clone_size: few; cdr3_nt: TGTGCCAGCAGCCAAGAGGGACTAGCGGGGGGCCGCTCCTACGAGCAGTACTTC; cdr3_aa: CASSQEGLAGGRSYEQYF
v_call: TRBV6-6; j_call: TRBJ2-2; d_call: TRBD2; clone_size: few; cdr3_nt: TGTGCCAGCAGTAAAGGGAGGGCCGAGGGCGGGGAGCTGTTTTTT; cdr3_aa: CASSKGRAEGGELFF
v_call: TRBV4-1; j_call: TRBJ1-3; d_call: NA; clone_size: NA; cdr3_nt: TGCGCCAGCAGCCAATTCCGGGAAGCTGGAAACACCATATATTTT; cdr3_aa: CASSQFREAGNTIYF
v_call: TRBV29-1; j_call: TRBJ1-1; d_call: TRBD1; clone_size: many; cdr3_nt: TGCAGCGTTACCAGGGGGAGGACTGAAGCTTTCTTT; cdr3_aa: CSVTRGRTEAFF
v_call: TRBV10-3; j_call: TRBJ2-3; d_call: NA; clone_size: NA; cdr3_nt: TGTGCCATCAGTGATTCGAGCGGGAGCACAGATACGCAGTATTTT; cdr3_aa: CAISDSSGSTDTQYF
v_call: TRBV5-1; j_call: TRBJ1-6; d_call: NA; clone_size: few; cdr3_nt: TGCGCCAGCAGCTTGACCCCCTTGATGTCAGGGCCGGGGTCACCCCTCCACTTT; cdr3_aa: CASSLTPLMSGPGSPLHF
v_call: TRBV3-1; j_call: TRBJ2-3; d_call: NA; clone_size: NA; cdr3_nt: TGTGCCAGCAGCCACAACACAGATACGCAGTATTTT; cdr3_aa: CASSHNTDTQYF
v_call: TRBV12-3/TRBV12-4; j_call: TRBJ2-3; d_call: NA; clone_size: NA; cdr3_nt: TGTGCCAGCAGTTTAGCGGCCGGGACCGGGACAGATACGCAGTATTTT; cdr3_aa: CASSLAAGTGTDTQYF
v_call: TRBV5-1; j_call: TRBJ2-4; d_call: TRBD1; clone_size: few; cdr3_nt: TGCGCCAGCAGCTCGACAGGGGGCGAGGGGAACATTCAGTACTTC; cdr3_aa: CASSSTGGEGNIQYF
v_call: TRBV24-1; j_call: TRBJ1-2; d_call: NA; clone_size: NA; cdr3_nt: TGTGCCACCAGTGCCGTGGGGGGCTACACCTTC; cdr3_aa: CATSAVGGYTF
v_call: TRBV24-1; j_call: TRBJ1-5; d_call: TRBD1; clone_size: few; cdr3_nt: TGTGCCACCAGTGCTTCAGGGGGCAGCAATCAGCCCCAGCATTTT; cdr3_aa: CATSASGGSNQPQHF
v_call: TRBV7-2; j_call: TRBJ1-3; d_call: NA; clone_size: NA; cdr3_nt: TGTGCCAGCAGCCCAGTCGAAACTAACACCATATATTTT; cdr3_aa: CASSPVETNTIYF
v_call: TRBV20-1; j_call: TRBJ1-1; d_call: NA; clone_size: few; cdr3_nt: TGCAGTGCTCTGAAGGGGGGGAACACTGAAGCTTTCTTT; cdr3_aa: CSALKGGNTEAFF
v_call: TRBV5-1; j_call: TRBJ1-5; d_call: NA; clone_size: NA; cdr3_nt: TGCGCCAGCAGCTTGGGGGGCACTAATCAGCCCCAGCATTTT; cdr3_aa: CASSLGGTNQPQHF
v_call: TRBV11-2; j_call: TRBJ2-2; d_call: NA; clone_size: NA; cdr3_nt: TGTGCCAGCAGCTTCAGACGGGACACAAGACAGACCGGGGAGCTGTTTTTT; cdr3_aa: CASSFRRDTRQTGELFF
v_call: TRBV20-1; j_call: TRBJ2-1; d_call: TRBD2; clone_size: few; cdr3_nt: TGCAGTGGTAGCGGGGGGGCCCCCAGGAATGAGCAGTTCTTC; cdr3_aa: CSGSGGAPRNEQFF
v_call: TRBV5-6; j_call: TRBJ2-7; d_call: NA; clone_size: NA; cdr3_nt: TGTGCCAGCAGCTTGCAGAGTGCTGTCTACGAGCAGTACTTC; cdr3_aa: CASSLQSAVYEQYF
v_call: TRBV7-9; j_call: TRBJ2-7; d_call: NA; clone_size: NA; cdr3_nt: TGTGCCAGCAGCTTAGGGGGGGCGCGCACCTTTTACGAGCAGTACTTC; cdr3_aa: CASSLGGARTFYEQYF
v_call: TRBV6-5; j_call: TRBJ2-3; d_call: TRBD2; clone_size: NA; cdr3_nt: TGTGCCAGCAGTTACTCATCGGTATCGGCGGGGGGGCCTCTTGATACGCAGTATTTT; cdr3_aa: CASSYSSVSAGGPLDTQYF
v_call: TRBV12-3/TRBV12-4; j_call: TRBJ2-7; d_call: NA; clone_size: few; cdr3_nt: TGTGCCACGGCCTCAGCAGGACCCTACGAGCAGTACTTC; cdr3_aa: CATASAGPYEQYF
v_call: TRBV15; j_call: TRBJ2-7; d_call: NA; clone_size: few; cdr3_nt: TGTGCCACCAGCGCCGCCCGCAGACCCGCCTACGAGCAGTACTTC; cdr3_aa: CATSAARRPAYEQYF
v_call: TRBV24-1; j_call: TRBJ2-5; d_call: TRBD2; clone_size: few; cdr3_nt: TGTGCCACCAGTGGGGGGGGATGGGAGACCCAGTACTTC; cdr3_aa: CATSGGGWETQYF
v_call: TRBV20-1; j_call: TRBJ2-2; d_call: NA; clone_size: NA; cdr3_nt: TGCAGTGCTAGAATGGACCGGTCGAACACCGGGGAGCTGTTTTTT; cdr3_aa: CSARMDRSNTGELFF
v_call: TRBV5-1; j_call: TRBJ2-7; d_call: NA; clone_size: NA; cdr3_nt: TGCGCCAGCAGCTTGGCTGCAGGGTGGGCCTACGAGCAGTACTTC; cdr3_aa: CASSLAAGWAYEQYF
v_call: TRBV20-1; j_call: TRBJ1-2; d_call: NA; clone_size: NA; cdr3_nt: TGCAGTGCTAGGGACCTTAACTATGGCTACACCTTC; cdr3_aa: CSARDLNYGYTF
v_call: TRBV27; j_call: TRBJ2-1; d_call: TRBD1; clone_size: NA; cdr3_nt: TGTGCCAGCAGTTCCGGGACAGGGGTTAGTGAGCAGTTCTTC; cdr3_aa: CASSSGTGVSEQFF
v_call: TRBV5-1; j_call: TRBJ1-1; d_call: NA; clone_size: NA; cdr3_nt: TGCGCCAGCAGCTTGGTGGCCAGGCCCATGAACACTGAAGCTTTCTTT; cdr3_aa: CASSLVARPMNTEAFF
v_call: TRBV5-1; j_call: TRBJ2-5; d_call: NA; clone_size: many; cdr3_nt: TGCGCCAGCAGAGGGGACAACCAAGAGACCCAGTACTTC; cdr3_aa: CASRGDNQETQYF
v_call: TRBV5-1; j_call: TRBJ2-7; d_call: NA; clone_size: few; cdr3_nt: TGCGCCAGCAGCTCCTGGCCGGAGGATTCCTACGAGCAGTACTTC; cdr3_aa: CASSSWPEDSYEQYF
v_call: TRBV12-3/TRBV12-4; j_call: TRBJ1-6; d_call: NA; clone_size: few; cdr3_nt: TGTGCCAGCAGCCCTACGGGGATCCCTTCCTATAATTCACCCCTCCACTTT; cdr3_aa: CASSPTGIPSYNSPLHF
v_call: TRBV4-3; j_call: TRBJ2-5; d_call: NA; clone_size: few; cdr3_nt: TGCGCCAGCAGCCAAGGGAAAGGCGGAGAGACCCAGTACTTC; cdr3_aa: CASSQGKGGETQYF
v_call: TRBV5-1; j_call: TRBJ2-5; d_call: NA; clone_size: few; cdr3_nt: TGCGCCAGCAGCCTTGCCTGGGCCGAGGAGACCCAGTACTTC; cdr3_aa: CASSLAWAEETQYF
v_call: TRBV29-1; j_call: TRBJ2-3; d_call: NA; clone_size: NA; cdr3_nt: TGCAGCCCGGTCACAGATACGCAGTATTTT; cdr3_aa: CSPVTDTQYF
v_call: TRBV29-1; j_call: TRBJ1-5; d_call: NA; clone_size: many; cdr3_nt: TGCAGCGTTGGGCAGGGGCGTCAGCCCCAGCATTTT; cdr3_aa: CSVGQGRQPQHF
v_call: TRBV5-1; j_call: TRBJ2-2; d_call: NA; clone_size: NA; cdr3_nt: TGCGCCAGCCTAGGGGCGGCGAACACCGGGGAGCTGTTTTTT; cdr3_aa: CASLGAANTGELFF
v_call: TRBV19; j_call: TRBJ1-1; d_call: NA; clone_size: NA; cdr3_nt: TGTGCCAGTAGTATTAAGGGGCTGAGTGAAGCTTTCTTT; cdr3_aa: CASSIKGLSEAFF
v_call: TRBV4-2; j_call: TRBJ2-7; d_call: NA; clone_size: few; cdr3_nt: TGTGCCAGCAGCCCGGGCCAGGGCCCGCGAGTTGATGAGCAGTACTTC; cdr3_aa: CASSPGQGPRVDEQYF
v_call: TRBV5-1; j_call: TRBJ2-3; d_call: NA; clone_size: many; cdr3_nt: TGCGCCAGCAGCTTGACCCCCGCGGCAGATACGCAGTATTTT; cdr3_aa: CASSLTPAADTQYF
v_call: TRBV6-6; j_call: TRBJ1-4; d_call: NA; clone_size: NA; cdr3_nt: TGTGCCAGCAGTCCCCGTAGAGGGAGAGAGGGTGAAAAACTGTTTTTT; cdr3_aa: CASSPRRGREGEKLFF
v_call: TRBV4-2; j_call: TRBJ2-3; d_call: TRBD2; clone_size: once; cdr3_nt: TGTGCCAGCAGCCTGGGACTAGCGGGGTATATTGCTACAGATACGCAGTATTTT; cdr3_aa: CASSLGLAGYIATDTQYF
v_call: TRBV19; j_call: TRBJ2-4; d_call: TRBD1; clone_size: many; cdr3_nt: TGTGCCAGTAGTCCCCGGACAGGGCTAGCCAAAAACATTCAGTACTTC; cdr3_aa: CASSPRTGLAKNIQYF
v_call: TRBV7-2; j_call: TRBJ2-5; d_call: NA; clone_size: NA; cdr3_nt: TGTGCCAGCAGCTTAGACTTGGGGACCCAGTACTTC; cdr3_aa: CASSLDLGTQYF
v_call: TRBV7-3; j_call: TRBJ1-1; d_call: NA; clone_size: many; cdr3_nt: TGTGCCAGCAGCTTAACGGGGGACACTGAAGCTTTCTTT; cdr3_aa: CASSLTGDTEAFF
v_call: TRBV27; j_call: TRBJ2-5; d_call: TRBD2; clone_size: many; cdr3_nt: TGTGCCAGCAGGACACTAGCGGGGGACCAAGAGACCCAGTACTTC; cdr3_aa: CASRTLAGDQETQYF
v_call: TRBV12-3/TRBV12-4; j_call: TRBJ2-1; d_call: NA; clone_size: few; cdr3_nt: TGTGCCAGCCGGGCAGGGTCGGGTGAGCAGTTCTTC; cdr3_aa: CASRAGSGEQFF